Listed below are T cell receptor beta chains from one sample, sequenced in a study of Ad26.COV2.S vaccination and SARS-CoV-2 variants. Sequencing was performed with immunoSEQ multiplex PCR; in TCRdb, only in-frame clones are kept and a portion is missing. The sample shows 350,000 to 400,000 clones, 88% of them seen only once. Here the sequenced sample was peripheral blood, taken in a trial of Ad26.COV2.S vaccine versus placebo. The origin of the receptors is a person aged 18-60 years who received the Ad26.COV2.S COVID-19 vaccine or a placebo. Each CDR3 is given with its conserved first and last residue. Each record gives: V gene, J gene, CDR3 protein.

TRBV30	TRBJ1-3	CAWSERGQGGNTIYF
TRBV27	TRBJ1-2	CASSVGQGGGYTF
TRBV3-1/TRBV3-2	TRBJ2-2	CASSRRLVTGELFF
TRBV27	TRBJ2-7	CASSLGQSYEQYF
TRBV14	TRBJ1-5	CASSLGGAGPQHF
TRBV30	TRBJ1-1	CAWRLTLNTEAFF
TRBV5-5	TRBJ2-7	CASSLDGGTELYEQYF
TRBV7-2	TRBJ1-1	CASSPQGLQGTEAFF
TRBV7-9	TRBJ2-5	CASSSGGAGGETQYF
TRBV7-9	TRBJ1-4	CASSPSGGTNEKLFF
TRBV7-2	TRBJ1-6	CASSPAGSPLHF
TRBV19	TRBJ1-1	CASSIEAGRNTEAFF
TRBV21-1	TRBJ2-6	CASSKKSTGDWLSGANVLTF
TRBV3-1/TRBV3-2	TRBJ1-2	CASSPRHHYGYTF
TRBV3-1/TRBV3-2	TRBJ2-7	CASSQESHEQYF
TRBV6-5	TRBJ2-2	CASSFDRNTGELFF
TRBV30	TRBJ2-3	CAWSVSDRGLDTQYF
TRBV2	TRBJ1-4	CASRLLVGTVNEKLFF
TRBV5-8	TRBJ2-7	CASSLWSGPYEQYF
TRBV5-4	TRBJ1-1	CASSFTPSWTEAFF
TRBV6-6	TRBJ1-5	CASSYRQNSNQPQHF
TRBV20-1	TRBJ1-2	CSASDSGSNYGYTF
TRBV7-8	TRBJ2-2	CASSLGGWGGNGELFF
TRBV10-1	TRBJ2-5	CASSESRLAGAEETQYF
TRBV21-1	TRBJ2-7	CASRGTFSYEQYF
TRBV10-3	TRBJ1-1	CAISSSTEAFF
TRBV5-1	TRBJ1-6	CASSQRENSPLHF
TRBV6-5	TRBJ1-6	CASSSRGTNSPLHF
TRBV19	TRBJ1-4	CASSFVRLNNEKLFF